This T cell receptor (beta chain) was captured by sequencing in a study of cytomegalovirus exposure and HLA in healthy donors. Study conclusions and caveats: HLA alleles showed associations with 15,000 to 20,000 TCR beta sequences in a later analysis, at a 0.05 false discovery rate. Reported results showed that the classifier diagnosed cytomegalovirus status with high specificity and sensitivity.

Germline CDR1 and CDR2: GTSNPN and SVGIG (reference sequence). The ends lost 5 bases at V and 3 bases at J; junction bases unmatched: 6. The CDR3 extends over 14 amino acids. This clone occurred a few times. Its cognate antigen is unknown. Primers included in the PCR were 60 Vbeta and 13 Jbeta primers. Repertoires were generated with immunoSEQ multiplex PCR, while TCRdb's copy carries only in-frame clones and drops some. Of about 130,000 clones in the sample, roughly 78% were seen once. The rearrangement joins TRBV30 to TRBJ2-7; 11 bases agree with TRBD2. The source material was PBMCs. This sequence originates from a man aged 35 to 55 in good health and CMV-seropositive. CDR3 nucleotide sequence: TGTGCCTGGGCCGCCGGGACTAGCGGCTACGAGCAGTACTTC. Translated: CAWAAGTSGYEQYF.